This TCR beta chain was recorded in a study of T cells in Graves' hyperthyroidism and ophthalmopathy. Study information: Peripheral blood was drawn at first diagnosis, prior to all treatment. Overall study findings and caveats: Ophthalmopathy was model-predicted a median approximately 6.4 months pre-onset.

On this clonotype itself: No antigen is known for it.

For Graves' hyperthyroidism to be stable, ophthalmopathy could not progress within 18 months. The CDR3 loop spans 14 amino acids. Germline-derived CDR1 and CDR2 are DFQATT and SNEGSKA (reference sequence). The junction had 9 bases not matched to a gene; V was cut back by 6 bases and J by 3 bases. Authors of the study amplified TCR beta CDR3 regions from RNA transcripts. The HTBI primer set drove a first-round RT-PCR of the TCR CDR3. TCRdb re-analysed the multiplex PCR reads in MiXCR, keeping a single row per CDR3 protein. The sample consists of a few hundred thousand distinct CDR3 sequences, about 16% of them appearing once.

The V gene is TRBV20-1, the J gene TRBJ2-5, with TRBD2 matching over 8 bases. Specimen: blood. The receptor comes from a woman aged 25 to 39 with Graves' hyperthyroidism. As DNA, the CDR3 is TGCAGTGCACCCACCGGGACTAGGGAAGAGACCCAGTACTTC. It encodes CSAPTGTREETQYF.